The subject of this entry is one TCR beta chain. Its antigen is still unknown. Donors underwent one heparinised blood draw, 100 to 150 mL on average. V lost 1 base and J 4 bases, leaving 20 bases between the germline ends. The germline CDR1 and CDR2 sequences are LGHNA and YSLEER. The CDR3 has 18 amino acids. Expressed TCRB transcripts were sequenced because the isolated RNA had all been reverse transcribed beforehand. Clones were read by immunoSEQ multiplex PCR, and TCRdb kept only the in-frame ones, dropping some. The sample records hundreds of thousands of clones, more than 12% being singletons. The data are from a study of beta chain features in type 1 diabetes. Overall study findings and caveats: The naive, central memory and Treg TCRB repertoires looked more alike in patients than they did in healthy donors. TCRB CDR3 length was moderately but significantly reduced in all four CD4+ subsets of Type 1 diabetes patients.

Sequencing was done on a sample of naive CD4+ T cells from blood. The TCR comes from a man in his late teens or twenties with type 1 diabetes. V gene TRBV4-3 combines with J gene TRBJ2-1; perhaps TRBD1 as D (5 bases). The CDR3 sequence: CASSQVGFWGSPYNEQFF. The CDR3, as DNA: TGCGCCAGCAGCCAAGTAGGCTTTTGGGGCAGTCCTTACAATGAGCAGTTCTTC.